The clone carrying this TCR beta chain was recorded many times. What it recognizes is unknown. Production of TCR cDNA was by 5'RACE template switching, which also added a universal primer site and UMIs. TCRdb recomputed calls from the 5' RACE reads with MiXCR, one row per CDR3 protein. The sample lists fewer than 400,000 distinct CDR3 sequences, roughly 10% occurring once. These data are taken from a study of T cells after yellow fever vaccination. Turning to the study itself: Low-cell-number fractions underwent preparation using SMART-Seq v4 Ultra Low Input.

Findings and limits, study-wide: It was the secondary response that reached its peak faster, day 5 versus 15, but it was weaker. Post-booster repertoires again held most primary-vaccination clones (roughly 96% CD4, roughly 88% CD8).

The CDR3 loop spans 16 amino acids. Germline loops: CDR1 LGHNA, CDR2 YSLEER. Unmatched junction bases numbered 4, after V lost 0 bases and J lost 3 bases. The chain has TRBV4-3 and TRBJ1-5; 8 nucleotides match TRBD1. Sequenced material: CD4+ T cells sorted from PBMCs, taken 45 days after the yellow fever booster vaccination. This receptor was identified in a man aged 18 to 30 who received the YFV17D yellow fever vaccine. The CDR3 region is CASSQETGENNQPQHF. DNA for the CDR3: TGCGCCAGCAGCCAAGAGACAGGGGAAAACAATCAGCCCCAGCATTTT.